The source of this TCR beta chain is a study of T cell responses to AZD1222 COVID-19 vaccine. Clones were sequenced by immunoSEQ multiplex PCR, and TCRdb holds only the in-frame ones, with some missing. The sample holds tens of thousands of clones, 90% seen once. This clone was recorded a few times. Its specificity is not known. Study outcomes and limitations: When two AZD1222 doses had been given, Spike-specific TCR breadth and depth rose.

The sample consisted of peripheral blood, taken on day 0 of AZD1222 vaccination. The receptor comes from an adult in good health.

The DNA for the CDR3 is TGTGCCAGCAGCCCTTCGACAATTTCCAATGAGCAGTTCTTC. Amino acid sequence: CASSPSTISNEQFF. The chain employs TRBV28 and TRBJ2-1, with D uncertain. This CDR3 has 14 amino acids. The V and J ends lost 6 bases and 6 bases respectively, with 15 bases between them. Germline V gene data show CDR1 as MDHEN and CDR2 as SYDVKM.